The sequence of this T cell receptor (beta chain) was determined in a study of blood T cell repertoires in COVID-19. CDR1 is ENHRY, CDR2 SYGVKD, per germline. CDR3 length equals 16 residues. As for this clone: The junction and the germline gene differ at one end; a read error may be behind it.

Measured with immunoSEQ multiplex PCR; TCRdb has only the in-frame clones, and not every one. The sample includes under 200,000 clones, about three quarters of them seen just once. Sequencing was performed on peripheral blood. This clonotype was obtained from a man aged 65 to 79 with acute or convalescent COVID-19. The rearrangement uses TRBV10-3 and TRBJ2-7, with D possibly matching TRBD2 (7 bases). The CDR3 reads CAISRGVASGSYEQYF. The CDR3 coding sequence is TGTGCCATCAGTAGGGGGGTGGCTAGCGGCTCCTATGAGCAGTACTTC.